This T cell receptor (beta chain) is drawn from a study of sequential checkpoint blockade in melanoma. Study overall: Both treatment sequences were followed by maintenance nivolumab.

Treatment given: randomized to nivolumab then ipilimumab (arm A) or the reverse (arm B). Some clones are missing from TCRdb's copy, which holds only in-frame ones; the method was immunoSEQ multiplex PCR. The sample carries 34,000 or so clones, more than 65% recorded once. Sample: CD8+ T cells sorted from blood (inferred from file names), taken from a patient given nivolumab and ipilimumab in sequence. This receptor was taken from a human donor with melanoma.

CDR3 sequence reads: CASSYTLEYQETQYF. The DNA for the CDR3 is TGTGCCAGCAGCTATACTCTAGAGTACCAAGAGACCCAGTACTTC. The rearrangement joins TRBV7-2 to TRBJ2-5; D is uncertain. This CDR3 has 15 amino acids. CDR1 and CDR2 from the germline V gene are SGHTA and FQGNSA. V was cut by 4 bases and J by 0 bases, with 12 bases left in between.